This T cell receptor beta chain was identified during a study of CXCR3-negative and CXCR3-positive naive CD8 T cells. The germline V gene encodes CDR1 SNHLY and CDR2 FYNNEI. This CDR3 is built from 13 residues. Worth noting for this clonotype: Antigen specificity is unknown.

Study outcomes and limitations: TRB CDR3 hydrophobicity was greater in CXCR3-positive naive cells than in CXCR3-negative naive cells.

The libraries of TRB cDNA were constructed through 5' RACE using UMI labels. No DNA is given; TCRdb re-called the 5' RACE reads and lists each CDR3 protein once. This table holds over 100,000 distinct CDR3 sequences. V gene TRBV2 combines with J gene TRBJ2-1. Sequenced: naive CXCR3+ CD8+ T cells from blood. The subset: CD45RO-CCR7+CD27+CD95- naive CD8+ T cells expressing CXCR3 (TNR3+). The receptor comes from a human donor in good health. Some clones in this sample may be carry-over from other donors' samples. The chain's CDR3 is CASVRGVYNAQFF.